The 8 T cell receptor beta chains below all came from one sample that was sequenced in a study of T-cell reconstitution after alpha-beta-depleted transplantation in children. It was with unique molecular identifiers that the TCRbeta library was prepared. TCRdb re-called the PCR reads with MiXCR, one entry per CDR3 protein. Altogether fewer than 150,000 distinct CDR3 sequences are present, roughly 10% being singletons, with the ten largest covering less than 25%. Material: PBMCs, mostly from graft donor cells, obtained 180 days after TCRalphabeta/CD19-depleted stem cell transplant. Every receptor here comes from a girl in the first two years of life who had a stem cell transplant for combined immunodeficiency, so the T cells may come from the graft donor.

This clonotype was seen only a few times. V and J are TRBV2 and TRBJ1-2; D uncertain. Trimming cost V 6 bases and J 4 bases, with 12 bases left between them. This CDR3 is 13 amino acids long. Germline V gene lookup returns CDR1 SNHLY and CDR2 FYNNEI. The CDR3 protein is CASRSGETYGYTF. As DNA, the CDR3 is TGTGCCAGCAGGTCAGGTGAAACCTATGGCTACACCTTC.

This chain joins TRBV29-1 and TRBJ2-5; D gene uncertain. Germline V gene data show CDR1 as SQVTM and CDR2 as ANQGSEA. V shed 5 bases and J shed 0 bases, with 13 bases lying between them. This CDR3 spans 14 amino acids. The CDR3 DNA is TGCAGCGTTCAAGGGTACGGGTACCAAGAGACCCAGTACTTC. This translates into CSVQGYGYQETQYF.

V gene TRBV5-6 combines with J gene TRBJ2-7, with 11 bases matching TRBD1. Germline values: CDR1 SGHDT, CDR2 YYEEEE. The CDR3 is 16 amino acids. J lost 6 bases, V lost 4 bases, and 12 bases had no gene match. The CDR3 coding sequence is TGTGCCAGCAGCGGCAGGACAGGGGGCAGGAGGGTCGAGCAGTACTTC. It encodes CASSGRTGGRRVEQYF.

In this sample, this clonotype turned up a few times. The V gene is TRBV20-1, the J gene TRBJ2-7, with 9 positions matching TRBD1. This CDR3 region has 13 residues. Germline assignment: CDR1 DFQATT and CDR2 SNEGSKA (reference sequence). The junction had 10 bases not matched to a gene; V was cut back by 6 bases and J by 7 bases. Here the CDR3 reads CSAQRTGDREQYF. The CDR3 DNA follows: TGCAGTGCCCAGCGGACAGGGGATCGGGAGCAGTACTTC.

There are a few counts of this clonotype. The chain recombines TRBV20-1 with TRBJ2-3; D gene ambiguous. The germline V gene encodes CDR1 DFQATT and CDR2 SNEGSKA (reference sequence). Between the trimmed V and J ends, which lost 6 bases and 0 bases, there was a span of 16 bases. The CDR3 length is 15 residues. CDR3 region: CSAHTGARSTDTQYF. DNA for the CDR3: TGCAGTGCCCATACTGGCGCGAGGAGCACAGATACGCAGTATTTT.

J is TRBJ2-7 and V is TRBV7-2, with TRBD1 identical over 9 bases. The ends lost 5 bases at V and 5 bases at J; junction bases unmatched: 7. The CDR3 covers 14 residues. The V gene's germline CDR1 is SGHTA and CDR2 FQGNSA. The CDR3: CASSLRTGANEQYF. The CDR3 DNA follows: TGTGCCAGCAGCCTTCGGACAGGGGCTAACGAGCAGTACTTC.

V is TRBV4-2 and J is TRBJ2-7, with 9 bases lining up with TRBD1. CDR1 is LGHNA, CDR2 YNFKEQ, per germline. V lost 4 bases to trimming and J lost 3 bases; unmatched junction nucleotides: 4. This CDR3 contains 14 residues. The CDR3 nucleotides are TGTGCCAGCAGCCGAAGGACAGGGGTCTACGAGCAGTACTTC. Its translation is CASSRRTGVYEQYF.

The genes are TRBV30 and TRBJ2-1; D is undetermined. The germline CDR1 and CDR2 sequences are GTSNPN and SVGIG (reference sequence). The CDR3 has 13 residues. Trimming left V 2 bases short and J 2 bases short, with 7 bases between. CDR3 DNA: TGTGCCTGGAGTATGGGCGCCTACAATGAGCAGTTCTTC. Protein product: CAWSMGAYNEQFF.